Below are 17 T cell receptor beta chains sequenced from a single sample in a study of cytomegalovirus exposure and HLA in healthy donors. Primers included in the PCR were 60 Vbeta and 13 Jbeta primers. The method was immunoSEQ multiplex PCR; TCRdb's version includes in-frame clones alone and lacks a portion of them. In all, the sample yields some 200,000 clones. Material for sequencing was PBMCs. The receptors stem from a boy between 10 and 17 years old in good health and CMV-seronegative.

This chain uses TRBV19 with TRBJ2-3; perhaps TRBD1 as D (6 bases). This CDR3 comprises 16 residues. Germline lookup yields CDR1 LNHDA and CDR2 SQIVND (reference sequence). Trimming cost V 4 bases and J 5 bases, with 19 bases left between them. The CDR3 bases are TGTGCCAGTAGTAGGGGGCCAGGGGTAAATGAAGATACGCAGTATTTT. It is translated as CASSRGPGVNEDTQYF.

The genes are TRBV7-9 and TRBJ2-3; D gene uncertain. Germline V gene data show CDR1 as SEHNR and CDR2 as FQNEAQ (reference sequence). The CDR3 sequence is 15 residues long. V was cut by 0 bases and J by 6 bases, with 13 bases left in between. The CDR3 region has the DNA TGTGCCAGCAGCTTAGCCTCCGGGTTGACGGATACGCAGTATTTT. This translates into CASSLASGLTDTQYF.

V is TRBV29-1 and J is TRBJ1-2; D might be TRBD1 (5 bases). Per germline, CDR1 SQVTM and CDR2 ANQGSEA. This CDR3 region has 13 residues. V lost 7 bases, J lost 0 bases, and 12 bases lay in between. For the CDR3, the DNA is TGCAGCGCTGGGGGGGGAGCTAACTATGGCTACACCTTC. Its translation: CSAGGGANYGYTF. The full variable domain, rest sourced from reference TRBV29-1 and TRBJ1-2, is SAVISQKPSRDICQRGTSLTIQCQVDSQVTMMFWYRQQPGQSLTLIATANQGSEATYESGFVIDKFPISRPNLTFSTLTVSNMSPEDSSIYLCSAGGGANYGYTFGSGTRLTVV.

The V gene is TRBV7-9, the J gene TRBJ1-2; no firm D call. CDR3 length: 12 residues. The V and J ends lost 6 bases and 7 bases respectively, with 12 bases between them. CDR1 and CDR2 (germline): SEHNR, FQNEAQ (reference sequence). This CDR3 reads CASSLSGGGYTF. The CDR3 coding sequence is TGTGCCAGCAGTCTTAGCGGCGGTGGCTACACCTTC.

The genes are TRBV7-2 and TRBJ1-2; tentatively, D is TRBD1 (6 bases). The V and J ends lost 3 bases and 6 bases respectively, with 17 bases between them. In germline, CDR1 is SGHTA, CDR2 FQGNSA. This CDR3 is 15 amino acids long. The DNA of the CDR3 is TGTGCCAGCAGCTTGTTCAGGGAGGGGGGCGATGGCTACACCTTC. Protein sequence: CASSLFREGGDGYTF.

The CDR3 DNA reads TGTGCCAGCAGTTTAACAGGGATCACCTACAATGAGCAGTTCTTC. Translation: CASSLTGITYNEQFF. The chain carries TRBV27 and TRBJ2-1, with D tentatively TRBD1 (6 bases). Germline V gene data show CDR1 as MNHEY and CDR2 as SMNVEV (reference sequence). The ends were cut back, 2 bases at V and 2 bases at J, with 10 bases in the middle. The CDR3 has 15 residues.

The CDR3 region has the DNA TGCGCCAGCAGCTGGCGGGGACAGGCCTACGAGCAGTACTTC. Translation gives CASSWRGQAYEQYF. The rearrangement links TRBV4-1 to TRBJ2-7; 8 bases line up with TRBD1. The CDR3 has 14 amino acids. Looked up from germline, CDR1 is MGHRA and CDR2 is YSYEKL. J gave up 2 bases and V 5 bases, and 5 bases lay outside the gene matches.

V gene TRBV4-3 combines with J gene TRBJ2-3, with TRBD2 matching 9 bases. The ends lost 0 bases at V and 5 bases at J; junction bases unmatched: 9. From germline, CDR1 is LGHNA and CDR2 YSLEER. The CDR3 contains 17 residues. The CDR3 sequence is CASSQDWGGGARDTQYF. In DNA form, the CDR3 reads TGCGCCAGCAGCCAAGATTGGGGCGGGGGGGCCAGAGATACGCAGTATTTT.

The J gene is TRBJ2-5, the V gene TRBV10-3, with D possibly being TRBD2 (7 bases). Per the germline V gene, CDR1 is ENHRY and CDR2 is SYGVKD. V gave up 4 bases and J gave up 2 bases, with 14 bases separating them. The CDR3 loop spans 15 amino acids. The CDR3 is CAISGGGDYQETQYF. DNA of the CDR3: TGTGCCATCAGTGGGGGGGGCGATTATCAAGAGACCCAGTACTTC.

The V and J genes are TRBV30 and TRBJ2-7, with 10 nucleotides matching TRBD2. The V and J ends lost 4 bases and 1 base, in that order; junction bases with no gene match: 4. Germline values: CDR1 GTSNPN, CDR2 SVGIG (reference sequence). The CDR3 is 14 amino acids. CDR3 sequence reads: CAWKPSGGSYEQYF. DNA of the CDR3: TGTGCCTGGAAGCCTAGCGGGGGATCCTACGAGCAGTACTTC.

The chain is built from TRBV7-6 and TRBJ1-1; 7 bases fit TRBD1. The CDR3 sequence is 17 residues long. Germline CDR1 and CDR2: SGHVS and FNYEAQ. V shed 2 bases and J 0 bases; nucleotides not matched to a gene: 9. The CDR3 DNA reads as TGTGCCAGCAGCTTAAAGGGGCCACAGGGGTTGAACACTGAAGCTTTCTTT. This encodes CASSLKGPQGLNTEAFF.

For the CDR3, the DNA is TGTGCCAGCAGTTTATCGGGACAGGCCTTCTTCTACGAGCAGTACTTC. This translates into CASSLSGQAFFYEQYF. The chain links TRBV27 to TRBJ2-7; 8 bases are shared with TRBD1. Trimming at V came to 0 bases and at J to 3 bases, leaving 7 bases not matched to a gene. Germline CDR1 MNHEY, CDR2 SMNVEV (reference sequence). The CDR3 extends over 16 amino acids.

V is TRBV7-9 and J is TRBJ1-2; TRBD1 aligns across 7 bases. Germline CDR1 and CDR2: SEHNR and FQNEAQ (reference sequence). The CDR3 is 15 residues long. V was clipped by 5 bases and J by 2 bases; unmatched bases: 8. This CDR3 is CASSRPGQTNYGYTF. CDR3 nucleotides: TGTGCCAGCAGCCGGCCGGGACAGACGAACTATGGCTACACCTTC. Looking up the rest from reference TRBV7-9 and TRBJ1-2 gives the full variable domain: DTGVSQNPRHKITKRGQNVTFRCDPISEHNRLYWYRQTLGQGPEFLTYFQNEAQLEKSRLLSDRFSAERPKGSFSTLEIQRTEQGDSAMYLCASSRPGQTNYGYTFGSGTRLTVV.

This chain uses TRBV30 with TRBJ2-5; 8 nucleotides agree with TRBD2. The CDR3 is 13 amino acids. CDR1 GTSNPN and CDR2 SVGIG come from the germline V gene (reference sequence). V shed 3 bases, J shed 2 bases, and the junction held 2 bases outside the gene matches. The CDR3 bases are TGTGCCTGGAGGGCGGGGGGTCAAGAGACCCAGTACTTC. Translated: CAWRAGGQETQYF.

V is TRBV11-2 and J is TRBJ2-1, with D possibly TRBD1 on 6 matching bases. Trimming took off 7 bases at V and 3 bases at J, with 16 bases between the two ends. The CDR3 length is 15 residues. Germline V gene data show CDR1 as SGHAT and CDR2 as FQNNGV. The CDR3 sequence: CASTSVTGSYNEQFF. Here the CDR3 DNA reads TGTGCCAGCACCTCCGTGACAGGTAGCTACAATGAGCAGTTCTTC.

The chain is built from TRBV28 and TRBJ1-2, with TRBD1 as a possible D gene (6 bases). This CDR3 has 12 residues. Germline lookup yields CDR1 MDHEN and CDR2 SYDVKM. With 7 bases removed from V and 5 bases from J, the gap between germline ends came to 11 bases. Here the CDR3 reads CASTRDIYGYTF. CDR3 sequence (DNA): TGTGCCAGCACCAGGGACATTTATGGCTACACCTTC.

V gene TRBV10-3 combines with J gene TRBJ2-7; weak D call: TRBD2 (5 bases). The CDR3 loop spans 13 amino acids. The germline V and J ends were trimmed by 8 bases and 1 base, with 12 bases remaining between them. Per germline, CDR1 ENHRY and CDR2 SYGVKD. This chain's CDR3 is CAISLGGSYEQYF. In DNA, the CDR3 is TGTGCCATCTCTCTAGGAGGATCCTACGAGCAGTACTTC.